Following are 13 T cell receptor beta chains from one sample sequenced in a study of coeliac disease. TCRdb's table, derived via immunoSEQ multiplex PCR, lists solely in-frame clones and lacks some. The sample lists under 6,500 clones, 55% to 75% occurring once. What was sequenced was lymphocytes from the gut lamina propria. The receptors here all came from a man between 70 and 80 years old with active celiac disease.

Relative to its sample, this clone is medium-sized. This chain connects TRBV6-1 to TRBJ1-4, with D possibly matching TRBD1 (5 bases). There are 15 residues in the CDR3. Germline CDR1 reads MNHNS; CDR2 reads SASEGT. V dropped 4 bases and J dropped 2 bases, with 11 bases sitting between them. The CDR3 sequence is CASSVQGVTNEKLFF. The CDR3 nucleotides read TGTGCCAGCAGTGTCCAGGGTGTCACTAATGAAAAACTGTTTTTT.

For the CDR3, the DNA is TGTGCCAGCTCACCAACTCGACAGGGGGGGTCCTACGAGCAGTACTTC. This codes for CASSPTRQGGSYEQYF. V and J are TRBV18 and TRBJ2-5; TRBD1 aligns across 9 bases. The end of the DNA fits TRBJ2-7 better, so the J call may be wrong. Germline CDR1 KGHSH, CDR2 LQKENI. The CDR3 is made up of 16 amino acids.

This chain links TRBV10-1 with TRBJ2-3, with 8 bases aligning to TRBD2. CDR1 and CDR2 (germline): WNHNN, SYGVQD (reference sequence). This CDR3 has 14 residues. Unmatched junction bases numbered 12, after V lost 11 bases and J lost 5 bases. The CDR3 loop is CASPTAGGRDTQYF. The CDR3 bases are TGCGCCTCCCCGACTGCGGGGGGACGAGATACGCAGTATTTT.

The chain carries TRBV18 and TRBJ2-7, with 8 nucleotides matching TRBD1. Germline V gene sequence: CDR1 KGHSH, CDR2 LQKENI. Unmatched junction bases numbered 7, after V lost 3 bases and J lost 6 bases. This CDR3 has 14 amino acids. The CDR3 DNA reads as TGTGCCAGCTCACCGAATCCAGGGGGCAGCGAGCAGTACTTC. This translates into CASSPNPGGSEQYF.

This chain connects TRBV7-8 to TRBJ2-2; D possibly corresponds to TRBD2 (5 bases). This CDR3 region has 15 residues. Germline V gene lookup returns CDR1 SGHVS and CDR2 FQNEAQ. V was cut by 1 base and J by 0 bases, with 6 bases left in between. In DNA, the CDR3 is TGTGCCAGCAGCTTAGACGGGGCGAACACCGGGGAGCTGTTTTTT. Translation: CASSLDGANTGELFF.

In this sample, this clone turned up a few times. The CDR3 here is CASSEQVSGGNTIYF. The CDR3, as DNA: TGTGCCAGCAGCGAACAGGTTTCTGGGGGAAACACCATATATTTT. V gene TRBV7-2 combines with J gene TRBJ1-3; possibly TRBD1 for D (5 bases). V was pared by 5 bases and J by 4 bases, with 15 bases between. CDR1 and CDR2 (germline): SGHTA, FQGNSA. The CDR3 covers 15 residues.

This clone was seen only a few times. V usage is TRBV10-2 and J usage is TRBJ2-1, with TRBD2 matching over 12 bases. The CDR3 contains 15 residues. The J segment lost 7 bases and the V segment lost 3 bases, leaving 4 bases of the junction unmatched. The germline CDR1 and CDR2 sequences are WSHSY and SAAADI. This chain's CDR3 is CASSETSGRMNEQFF. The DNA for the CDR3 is TGCGCCAGCAGTGAAACTAGCGGGAGGATGAATGAGCAGTTCTTC.

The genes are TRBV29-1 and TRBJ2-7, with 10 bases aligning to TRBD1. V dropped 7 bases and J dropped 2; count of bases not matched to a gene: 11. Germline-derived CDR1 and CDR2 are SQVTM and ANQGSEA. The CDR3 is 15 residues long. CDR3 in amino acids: CSGGRDRGVTYEQYF. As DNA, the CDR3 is TGCAGCGGCGGCCGGGACAGGGGAGTAACCTACGAGCAGTACTTC.

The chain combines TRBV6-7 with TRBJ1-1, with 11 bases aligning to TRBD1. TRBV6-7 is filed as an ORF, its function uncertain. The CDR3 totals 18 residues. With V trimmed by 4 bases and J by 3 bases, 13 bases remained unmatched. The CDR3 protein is CASSSYDGQGARDTEAFF. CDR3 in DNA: TGTGCCAGCAGTTCCTACGACGGACAGGGGGCGAGGGACACTGAAGCTTTCTTT.

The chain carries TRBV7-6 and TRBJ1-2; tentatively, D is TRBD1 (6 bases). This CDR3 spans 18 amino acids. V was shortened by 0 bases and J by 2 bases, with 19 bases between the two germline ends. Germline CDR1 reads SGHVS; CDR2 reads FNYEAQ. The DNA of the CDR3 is TGTGCCAGCAGCTTAGCGGGGGAGGGGGAGATTGGGAACTATGGCTACACCTTC. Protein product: CASSLAGEGEIGNYGYTF.

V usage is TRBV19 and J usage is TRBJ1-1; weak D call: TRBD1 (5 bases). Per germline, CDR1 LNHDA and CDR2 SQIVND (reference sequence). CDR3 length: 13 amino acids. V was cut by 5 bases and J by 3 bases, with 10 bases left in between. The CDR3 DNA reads TGTGCCAGTAGTGACGGGGGTCACACTGAAGCTTTCTTT. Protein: CASSDGGHTEAFF.

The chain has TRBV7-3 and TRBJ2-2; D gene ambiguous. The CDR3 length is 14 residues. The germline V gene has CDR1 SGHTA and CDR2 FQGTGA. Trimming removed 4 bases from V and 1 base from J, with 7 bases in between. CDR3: CASSSYRNTGELFF. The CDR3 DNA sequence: TGTGCCAGCAGCTCTTACAGGAACACCGGGGAGCTGTTTTTT.

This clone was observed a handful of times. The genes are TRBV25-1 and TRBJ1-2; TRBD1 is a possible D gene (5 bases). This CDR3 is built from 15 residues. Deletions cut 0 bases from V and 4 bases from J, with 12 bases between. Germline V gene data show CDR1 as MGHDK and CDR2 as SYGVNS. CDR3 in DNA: TGTGCCAGCAGTGAATATACAGGCATTGGCTATGGCTACACCTTC. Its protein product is CASSEYTGIGYGYTF.